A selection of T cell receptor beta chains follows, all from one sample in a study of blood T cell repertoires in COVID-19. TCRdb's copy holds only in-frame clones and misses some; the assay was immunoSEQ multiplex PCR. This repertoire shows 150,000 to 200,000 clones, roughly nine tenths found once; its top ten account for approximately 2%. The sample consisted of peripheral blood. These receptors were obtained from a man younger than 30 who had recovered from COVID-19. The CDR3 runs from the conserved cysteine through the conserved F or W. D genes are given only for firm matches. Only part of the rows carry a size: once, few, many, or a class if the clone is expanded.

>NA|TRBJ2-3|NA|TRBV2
TGTGCCAGCAAAGCACGGTACACAGATACGCAGTATTTT
CASKARYTDTQYF
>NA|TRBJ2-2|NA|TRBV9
TGTGCCAGCAGCGTATCTCAGGGAAACACCGGGGAGCTGTTTTTT
CASSVSQGNTGELFF
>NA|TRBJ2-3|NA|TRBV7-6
TGTGCCAGCAGCCCCGCGGGGACAGATACGCAGTATTTT
CASSPAGTDTQYF
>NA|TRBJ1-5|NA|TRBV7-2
TGTGCCAGCAGCTTTGGCCAGAGACAAGCCCAGCATTTT
CASSFGQRQAQHF
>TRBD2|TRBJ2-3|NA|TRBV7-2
TGTGCCAGCAGCCCAAAAGGGAGGGCCCTCGCAGATACGCAGTATTTT
CASSPKGRALADTQYF
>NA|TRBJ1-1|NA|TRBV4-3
TGCGCCAGCAGTCGAACAGCGAACACTGAAGCTTTCTTT
CASSRTANTEAFF
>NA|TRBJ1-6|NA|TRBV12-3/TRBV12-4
TGTGCCAGCAGTTTATCAGGGAATTCACCCCTCCACTTT
CASSLSGNSPLHF
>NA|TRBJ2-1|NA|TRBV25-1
TGTGCCAGCAACTTCAGGGGCAACAATGAGCAGTTCTTC
CASNFRGNNEQFF
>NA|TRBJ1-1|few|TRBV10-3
TGTGCCATCTCGGCAGGGGAAAATACGGACACTGAAGCTTTCTTT
CAISAGENTDTEAFF
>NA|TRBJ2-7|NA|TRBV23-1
TGCGCCAGCAGTCAATCGGGGGGAAGTAACTACGAGCAGTACTTC
CASSQSGGSNYEQYF
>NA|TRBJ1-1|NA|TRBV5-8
TGTGCCAGCAGCTTGAGGTGGGCAGAAAACACTGAAGCTTTCTTT
CASSLRWAENTEAFF
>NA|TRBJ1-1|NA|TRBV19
TGTGCCAGTAGTATCGCGGGGTTGAACACTGAAGCTTTCTTT
CASSIAGLNTEAFF
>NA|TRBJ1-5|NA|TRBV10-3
TGTGCCATCAGGGATGGGTCCGGGGTGGATAGCAATCAGCCCCAGCATTTT
CAIRDGSGVDSNQPQHF
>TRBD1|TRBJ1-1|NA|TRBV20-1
TGCAGTGCTAGTATTACGACAGGGGCGAACACTGAAGCTTTCTTT
CSASITTGANTEAFF
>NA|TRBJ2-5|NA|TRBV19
TGTGCCAGTAGTCCAGGGGGGACGCCTCCCCAGGAGACCCAGTACTTC
CASSPGGTPPQETQYF
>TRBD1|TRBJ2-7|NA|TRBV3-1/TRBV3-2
TGTGCCAGCAGCCAAGAATCTCACTCGGGACAGCGGTTC
CASSQESHSGQRF
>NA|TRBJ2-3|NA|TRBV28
TGTGCCAGCAGCCCAACCGTGATAGAGCGCACAGATACGCAGTATTTT
CASSPTVIERTDTQYF
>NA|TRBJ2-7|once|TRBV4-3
TGCGCCAGCAGCCAAGTAGTTTCCTACGAGCAGTACTTC
CASSQVVSYEQYF
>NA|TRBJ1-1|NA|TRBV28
TGTGCCAGCACCGACAGCCTGAACACTGAAGCTTTCTTT
CASTDSLNTEAFF
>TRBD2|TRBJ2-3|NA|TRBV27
TGTGCCAGCAGTCCCTATCCCGCCGGGACTAGTCTCACAGATACGCAGTATTTT
CASSPYPAGTSLTDTQYF
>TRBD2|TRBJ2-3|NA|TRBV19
TGTGCCAGTAGTATGGACCGGGGGGGGGAGGATACGCAGTATTTT
CASSMDRGGEDTQYF
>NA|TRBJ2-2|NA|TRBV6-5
TGTGCCAGCAGTTACGGGCTAGCCAACACCGGGGAGCTGTTTTTT
CASSYGLANTGELFF
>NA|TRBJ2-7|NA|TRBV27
TGTGCCAGCAGTCCTCTGGCGGGCCTCCTTGGGCAGCAGTACTTC
CASSPLAGLLGQQYF
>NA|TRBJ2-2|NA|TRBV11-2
TGTGCCAGCAGCTCGGGAGCTAGGGGCGGGGAGCTGTTTTTT
CASSSGARGGELFF
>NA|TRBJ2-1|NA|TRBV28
TGTGCCAGCAGTCCCTCCAGGGGAGGGTACAATGAGCAGTTCTTC
CASSPSRGGYNEQFF
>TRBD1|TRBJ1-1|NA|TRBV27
TGTGCCAGCAGTTTACTACAGGGGGGGATGAACACTGAAGCTTTCTTT
CASSLLQGGMNTEAFF
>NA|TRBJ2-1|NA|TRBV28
TGTGCCAGCAGTTTTGTAGAGTCTCATCTACTTGTGAATGAGCAGTTCTTC
CASSFVESHLLVNEQFF
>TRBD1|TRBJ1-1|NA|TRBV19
TGTGCCAGTACCCGGGACAGTTGGACTGAAGCTTTCTTT
CASTRDSWTEAFF
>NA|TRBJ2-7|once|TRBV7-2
TGTGCCAGCAGCTTAGGTTCGTACTACGAGCAGTACTTC
CASSLGSYYEQYF
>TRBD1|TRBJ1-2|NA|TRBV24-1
TGTGCCACCAGTGATGGGACAGGGAACTATGGCTACACCTTC
CATSDGTGNYGYTF
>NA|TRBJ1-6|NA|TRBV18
TGTGCCAGCTCACCACCGGGCGCACAGGGCCGCGATTCACCCCTCCACTTT
CASSPPGAQGRDSPLHF
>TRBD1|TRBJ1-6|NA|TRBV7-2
TGTGCCAGCAGAGGACAGGGTTTAACCTCGGGTTCACCCCTCCACTTT
CASRGQGLTSGSPLHF
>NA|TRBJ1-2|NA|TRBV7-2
TGTGCCAGCAGCTTATACGCACAGGGCAACTATGGCTACACCTTC
CASSLYAQGNYGYTF
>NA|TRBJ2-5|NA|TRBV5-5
TGTGCCAGCAGCTACGGGACTGGGGAAGAGACCCAGTACTTC
CASSYGTGEETQYF
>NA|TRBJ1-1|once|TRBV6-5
TGTGCCAGCAGCCAACCCGGTAACGAGGAAGCTTTCTTT
CASSQPGNEEAFF
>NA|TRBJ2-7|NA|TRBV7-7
TGTGCTAGCAGCCCCCAGGGGTCCTCCTACGAGCAGTACTTC
CASSPQGSSYEQYF
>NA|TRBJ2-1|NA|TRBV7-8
TGTGCCAGCAGCCTATTCCATGAGCAGTTCTTC
CASSLFHEQFF
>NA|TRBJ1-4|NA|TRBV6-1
TGTGCCAGCAGTGAAGGACAGCATAATGAAAAACTGTTTTTT
CASSEGQHNEKLFF
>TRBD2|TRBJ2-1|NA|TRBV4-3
TGCGCCAGCAGCCAAGTTTTGGGTGGGCGGGGGGACAATGAGCAGTTCTTC
CASSQVLGGRGDNEQFF
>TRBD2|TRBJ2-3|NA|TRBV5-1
TGCGCCAGCAGCTTGAAGGCGGGAGGGCATATTGGAGATACGCAGTATTTT
CASSLKAGGHIGDTQYF
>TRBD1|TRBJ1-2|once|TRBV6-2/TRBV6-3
TGTGCCAGCAGACCTCGGACAGGGTGGACTGGCTACACCTTC
CASRPRTGWTGYTF
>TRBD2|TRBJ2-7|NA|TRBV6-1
TGTGCCAGCAGTGGGCGTAATTCCGGGACTAGCGGGAGGGCCCACGAGCAGTACTTC
CASSGRNSGTSGRAHEQYF
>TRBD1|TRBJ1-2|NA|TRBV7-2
TGTGCCAGCAGCTCACAGGGGACCCCCTATGGCTACACCTTC
CASSSQGTPYGYTF
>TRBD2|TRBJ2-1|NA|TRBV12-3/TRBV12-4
TGTGCCAGCAGGTCCAGCGGGAGTAATGAGCAGTTCTTC
CASRSSGSNEQFF
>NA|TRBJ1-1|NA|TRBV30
TGTGCCTGGAGTGAATTGCGGTTCACTGAAGCTTTCTTT
CAWSELRFTEAFF